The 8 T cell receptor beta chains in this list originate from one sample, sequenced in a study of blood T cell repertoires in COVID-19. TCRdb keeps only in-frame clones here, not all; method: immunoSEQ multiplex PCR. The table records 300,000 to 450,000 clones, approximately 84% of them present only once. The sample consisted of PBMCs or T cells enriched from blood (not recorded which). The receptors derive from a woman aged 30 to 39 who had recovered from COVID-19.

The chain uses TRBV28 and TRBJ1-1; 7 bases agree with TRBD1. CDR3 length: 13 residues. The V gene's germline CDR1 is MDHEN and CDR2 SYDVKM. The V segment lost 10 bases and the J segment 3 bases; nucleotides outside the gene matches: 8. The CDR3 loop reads CAILQGSYTEAFF. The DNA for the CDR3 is TGTGCCATCCTACAGGGGTCTTACACTGAAGCTTTCTTT.

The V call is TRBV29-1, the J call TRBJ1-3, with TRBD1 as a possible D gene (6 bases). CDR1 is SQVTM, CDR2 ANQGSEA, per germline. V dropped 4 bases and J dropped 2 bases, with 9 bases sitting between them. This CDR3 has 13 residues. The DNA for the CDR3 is TGCAGCGTTGTTTCAGGGGCTGGAAACACCATATATTTT. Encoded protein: CSVVSGAGNTIYF. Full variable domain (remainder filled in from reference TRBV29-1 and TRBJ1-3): SAVISQKPSRDICQRGTSLTIQCQVDSQVTMMFWYRQQPGQSLTLIATANQGSEATYESGFVIDKFPISRPNLTFSTLTVSNMSPEDSSIYLCSVVSGAGNTIYFGEGSWLTVV.

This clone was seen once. The CDR3 loop is CASSTRYQETQYF. CDR3 bases: TGTGCCAGCAGTACCAGATACCAAGAGACCCAGTACTTC. The chain combines TRBV27 with TRBJ2-5, with D hard to call. This CDR3 is built from 13 residues. CDR1 is MNHEY and CDR2 is SMNVEV in the germline V gene (reference sequence). V lost 5 bases, J lost 0 bases, and 7 bases lay in between.

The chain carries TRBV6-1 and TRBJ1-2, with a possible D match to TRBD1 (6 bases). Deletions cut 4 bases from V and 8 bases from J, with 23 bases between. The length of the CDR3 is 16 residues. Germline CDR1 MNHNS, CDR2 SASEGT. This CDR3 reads CASSVRQALNTRGYTF. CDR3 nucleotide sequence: TGTGCCAGCAGTGTGAGACAGGCCCTAAACACGCGAGGCTACACCTTC.

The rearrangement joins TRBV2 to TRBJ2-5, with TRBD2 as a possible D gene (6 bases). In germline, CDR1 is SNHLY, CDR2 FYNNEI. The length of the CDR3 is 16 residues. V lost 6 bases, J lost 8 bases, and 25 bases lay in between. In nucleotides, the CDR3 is TGTGCCAGCAGCGCTAGAATAGGGACGTCGCGGGGCACCCAGTACTTC. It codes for CASSARIGTSRGTQYF.

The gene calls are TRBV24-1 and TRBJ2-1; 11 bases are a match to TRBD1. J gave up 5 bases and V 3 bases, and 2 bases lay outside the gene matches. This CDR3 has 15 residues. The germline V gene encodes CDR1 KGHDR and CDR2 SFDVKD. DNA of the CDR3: TGTGCCACCAGTGATCTGGGACAGGGGGACAATGAGCAGTTCTTC. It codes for CATSDLGQGDNEQFF.

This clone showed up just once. The CDR3 here is CASSEGGSRPNQPQHF. The CDR3 DNA is TGTGCCAGCAGTGAAGGGGGCAGTCGCCCCAATCAGCCCCAGCATTTT. This rearrangement joins TRBV2 to TRBJ1-5; a weak D match, TRBD1 (5 bases). Germline V lookup: CDR1 SNHLY, CDR2 FYNNEI. CDR3 length equals 16 residues. V lost 1 base to trimming and J lost 3 bases, with 13 bases between them.

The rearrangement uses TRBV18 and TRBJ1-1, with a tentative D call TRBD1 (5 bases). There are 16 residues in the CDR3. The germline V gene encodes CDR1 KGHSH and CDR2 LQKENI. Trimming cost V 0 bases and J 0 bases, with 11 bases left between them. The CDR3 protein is CASSPPGQSMNTEAFF. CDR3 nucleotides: TGTGCCAGCTCACCACCGGGGCAGTCCATGAACACTGAAGCTTTCTTT.